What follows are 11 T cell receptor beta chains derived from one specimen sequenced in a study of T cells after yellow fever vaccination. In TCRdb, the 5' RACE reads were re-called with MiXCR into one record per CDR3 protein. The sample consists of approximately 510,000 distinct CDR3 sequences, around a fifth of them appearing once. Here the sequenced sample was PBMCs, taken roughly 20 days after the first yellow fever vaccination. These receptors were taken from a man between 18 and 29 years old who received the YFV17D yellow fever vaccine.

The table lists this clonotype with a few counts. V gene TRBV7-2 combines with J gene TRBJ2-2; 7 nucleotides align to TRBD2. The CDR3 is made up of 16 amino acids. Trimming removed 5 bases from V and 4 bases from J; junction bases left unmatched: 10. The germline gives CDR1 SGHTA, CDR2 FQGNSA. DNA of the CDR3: TGTGCCAGCAGCCTGGGGGGGTCGGGGGGCACCGGGGAGCTGTTTTTT. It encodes CASSLGGSGGTGELFF.

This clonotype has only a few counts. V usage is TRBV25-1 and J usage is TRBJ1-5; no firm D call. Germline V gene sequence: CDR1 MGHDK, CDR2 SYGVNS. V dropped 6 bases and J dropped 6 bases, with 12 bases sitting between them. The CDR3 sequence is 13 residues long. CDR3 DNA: TGTGCCAGCAGCCCCGCCCGGGGTCAGCCCCAGCATTTT. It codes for CASSPARGQPQHF. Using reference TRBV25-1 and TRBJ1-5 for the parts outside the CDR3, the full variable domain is EADIYQTPRYLVIGTGKKITLECSQTMGHDKMYWYQQDPGMELHLIHYSYGVNSTEKGDLSSESTVSRIRTEHFPLTLESARPSHTSQYLCASSPARGQPQHFGDGTRLSIL.

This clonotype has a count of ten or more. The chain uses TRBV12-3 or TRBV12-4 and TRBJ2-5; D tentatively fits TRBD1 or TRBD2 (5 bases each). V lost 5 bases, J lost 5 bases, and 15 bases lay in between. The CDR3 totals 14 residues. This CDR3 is CASSPTGTPETQYF. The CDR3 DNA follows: TGTGCCAGCAGTCCCACCGGGACCCCCGAGACCCAGTACTTC.

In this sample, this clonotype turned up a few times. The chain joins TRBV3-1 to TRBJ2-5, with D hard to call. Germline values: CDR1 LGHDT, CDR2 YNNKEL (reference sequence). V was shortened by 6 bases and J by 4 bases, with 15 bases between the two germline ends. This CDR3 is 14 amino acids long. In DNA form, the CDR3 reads TGTGCCAGCAGGAGTGCCGGGCCGCGAGAGACCCAGTACTTC. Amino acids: CASRSAGPRETQYF.

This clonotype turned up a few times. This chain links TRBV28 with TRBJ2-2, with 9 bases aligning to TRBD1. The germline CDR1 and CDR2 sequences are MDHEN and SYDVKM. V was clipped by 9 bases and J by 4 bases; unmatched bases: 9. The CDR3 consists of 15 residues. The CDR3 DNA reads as TGTGCCAGTACGACAGGGGGGGACCCCACCGGGGAGCTGTTTTTT. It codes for CASTTGGDPTGELFF.

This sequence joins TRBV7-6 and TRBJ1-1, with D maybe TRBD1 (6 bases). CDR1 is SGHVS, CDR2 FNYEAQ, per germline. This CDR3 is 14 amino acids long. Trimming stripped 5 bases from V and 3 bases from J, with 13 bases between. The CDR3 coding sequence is TGTGCCAGCAGCCCCTCCGGACAGCACACTGAAGCTTTCTTT. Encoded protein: CASSPSGQHTEAFF.

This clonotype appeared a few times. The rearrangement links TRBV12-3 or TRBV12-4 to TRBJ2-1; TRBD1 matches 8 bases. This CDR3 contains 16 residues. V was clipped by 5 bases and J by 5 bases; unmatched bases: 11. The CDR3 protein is CASSPLETGGNNEQFF. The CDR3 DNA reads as TGTGCCAGCAGTCCCCTCGAAACAGGGGGAAACAATGAGCAGTTCTTC.

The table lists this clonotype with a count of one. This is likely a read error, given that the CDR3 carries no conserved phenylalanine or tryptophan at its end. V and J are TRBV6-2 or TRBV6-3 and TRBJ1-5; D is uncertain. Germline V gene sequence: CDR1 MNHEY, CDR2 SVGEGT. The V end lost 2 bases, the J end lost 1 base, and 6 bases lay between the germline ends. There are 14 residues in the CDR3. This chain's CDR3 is CASSYVRSNQPQHY. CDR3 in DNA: TGTGCCAGCAGTTACGTCCGAAGCAATCAGCCCCAGCATTAT.

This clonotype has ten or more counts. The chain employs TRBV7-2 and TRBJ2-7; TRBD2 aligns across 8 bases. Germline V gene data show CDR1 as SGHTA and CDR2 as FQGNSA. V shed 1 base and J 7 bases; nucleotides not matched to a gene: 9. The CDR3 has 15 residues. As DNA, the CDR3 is TGTGCCAGCAGCTTAGGCGGGGGGACTTCGGGGGAGCAGTACTTC. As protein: CASSLGGGTSGEQYF.

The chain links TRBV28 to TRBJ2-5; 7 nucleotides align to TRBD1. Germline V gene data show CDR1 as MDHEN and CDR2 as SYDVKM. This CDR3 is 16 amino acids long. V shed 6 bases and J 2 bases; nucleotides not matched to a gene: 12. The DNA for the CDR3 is TGTGCCAGCAGGCCCGAGACAGGGCGACTACAAGAGACCCAGTACTTC. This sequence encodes CASRPETGRLQETQYF.

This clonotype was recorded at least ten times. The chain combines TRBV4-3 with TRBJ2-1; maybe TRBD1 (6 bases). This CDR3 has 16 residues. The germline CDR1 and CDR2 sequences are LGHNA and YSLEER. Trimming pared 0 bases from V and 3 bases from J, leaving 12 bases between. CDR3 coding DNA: TGCGCCAGCAGCCAAGATTGGGTAGGGGGCTACAATGAGCAGTTCTTC. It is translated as CASSQDWVGGYNEQFF.